This TCR beta chain is from a study of blood T cell repertoires in COVID-19. Study at large: Samples representing acute and convalescent COVID-19 were sourced from the United States, Italy and Spain.

The CDR3 consists of 15 residues. Trimming removed 2 bases at V and 0 bases at J, with 11 bases between. Germline V gives CDR1 SGHAT, CDR2 FQNNGV. Seattle patients were enrolled while actively infected and followed longitudinally. Methods used by the authors: Estimated nucleated cell counts came from reference gene primer amplification. Method: immunoSEQ multiplex PCR; TCRdb's copy keeps in-frame clones and lacks some. That table furnishes V, J and clone size, whereas the DNA furnished D and trimming. The sample includes 300,000 to 450,000 clones, about 90% of them seen just once. This TCR derives from a woman in her 30s with COVID-19, enrolled during active disease. This chain joins TRBV11-2 and TRBJ2-7; D gene uncertain. The specimen sequenced was peripheral blood. The CDR3 sequence is CASSLKEAYSYEQYF. CDR3 nucleotide sequence: TGTGCCAGCAGCTTAAAAGAGGCCTACTCCTACGAGCAGTACTTC.